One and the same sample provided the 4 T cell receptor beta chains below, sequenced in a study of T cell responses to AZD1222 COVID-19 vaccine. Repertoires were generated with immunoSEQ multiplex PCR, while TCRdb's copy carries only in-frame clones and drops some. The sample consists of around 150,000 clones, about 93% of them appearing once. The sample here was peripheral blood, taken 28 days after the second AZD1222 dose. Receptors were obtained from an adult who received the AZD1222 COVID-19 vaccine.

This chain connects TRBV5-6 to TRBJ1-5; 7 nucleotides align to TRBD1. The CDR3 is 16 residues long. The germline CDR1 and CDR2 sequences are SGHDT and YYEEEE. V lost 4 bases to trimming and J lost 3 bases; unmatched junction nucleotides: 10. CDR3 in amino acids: CASSDSFDRDNQPQHF. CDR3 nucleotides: TGTGCCAGCAGCGATTCCTTTGACAGGGACAATCAGCCCCAGCATTTT.

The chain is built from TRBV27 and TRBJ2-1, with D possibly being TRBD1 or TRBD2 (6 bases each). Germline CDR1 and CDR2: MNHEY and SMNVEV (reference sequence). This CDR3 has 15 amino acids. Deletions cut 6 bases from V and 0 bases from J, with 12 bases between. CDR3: CASSVSGASYNEQFF. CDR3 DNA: TGTGCCAGCAGCGTTTCGGGGGCCTCCTACAATGAGCAGTTCTTC.

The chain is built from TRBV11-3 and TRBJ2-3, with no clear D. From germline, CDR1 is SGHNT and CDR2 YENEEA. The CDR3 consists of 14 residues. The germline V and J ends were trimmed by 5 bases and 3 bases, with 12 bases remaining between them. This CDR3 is CASSPPGPTDTQYF. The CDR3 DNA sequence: TGTGCCAGCAGCCCACCGGGCCCGACAGATACGCAGTATTTT.

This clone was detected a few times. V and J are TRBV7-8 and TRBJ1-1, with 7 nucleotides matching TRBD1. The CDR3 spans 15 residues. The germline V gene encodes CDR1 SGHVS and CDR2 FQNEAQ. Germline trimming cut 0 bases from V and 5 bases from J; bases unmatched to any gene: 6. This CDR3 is CASSLALTGETEAFF. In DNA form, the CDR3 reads TGTGCCAGCAGCTTAGCGCTAACAGGGGAGACTGAAGCTTTCTTT.